The rows below give T cell receptor beta chains drawn from one sample of a study of vaccination effects on CD4 cells after COVID-19. Their recognized antigens are unknown. Assay used: immunoSEQ multiplex PCR; TCRdb lists only in-frame clones, some missing. Here the sample spans just under 30,000 clones, about 74% being singletons. Sequencing was performed on CD4+ T cells from PBMCs cultured with HCoV-OC43 spike peptides, taken after COVID-19 vaccination. The receptors come from a human donor who received a COVID-19 vaccine. Each CDR3 is given with its conserved first and last residue. The D gene is left open where the match is weak. Not every row has a clone size; where given, it reads once, few, many or a size class.

>TRBV5-1|TRBJ2-7|-|-
TGCGCCAGCAGCTGGGCGGATGGACAATACGAGCAGTACTTC
CASSWADGQYEQYF
>TRBV21-1|TRBJ2-7|-|-
TGTGCCAGCAGCCGGACCCTGGCAACATTAGGAGGTAGGTACACCTACGAGCAGTACTTC
CASSRTLATLGGRYTYEQYF
>TRBV5-1|TRBJ2-1|TRBD2|once
TGCGCCAGCAGCCCCCTTTTAAAGGAGGGCCGGGGGGGCTCCTACAATGAGCAGTTCTTC
CASSPLLKEGRGGSYNEQFF
>TRBV13|TRBJ2-2|-|-
TGTGCCAGCACCGAAACCGGGGAGCTGTTTTTT
CASTETGELFF
>TRBV10-3|TRBJ2-3|-|-
TGTGCCATCAGGTCGTCCGGGGGCTCGGAGACGCAGTATTTT
CAIRSSGGSETQYF
>TRBV27|TRBJ2-5|-|-
TGTGCCAGCAGTGACGAGCAAGAGACCCAGTACTTC
CASSDEQETQYF
>TRBV13|TRBJ2-7|-|-
TGTGCCAGCAGCTCCGCGACGGACGGACAAATTACCTACGAGCAGTACTTC
CASSSATDGQITYEQYF
>TRBV3-1/TRBV3-2|TRBJ1-4|-|-
TGTGCCAGCAGCCAGCTAGGGGAAAAACTGTTTTTT
CASSQLGEKLFF
>TRBV27|TRBJ1-6|-|few
TGTGCCAGCAGTCCTCTCACGACGGGGCCCCTCCACTTT
CASSPLTTGPLHF
>TRBV3-1/TRBV3-2|TRBJ1-2|-|-
TGTGCCAGCAGCCAACCCCAAGGGGATGGCTACACCTTC
CASSQPQGDGYTF
>TRBV19|TRBJ2-7|TRBD1|-
TGTGCCAGTAGTACCCGGGACAGGGCCACCTACGAGCAGTACTTC
CASSTRDRATYEQYF
>TRBV10-3|TRBJ1-6|-|-
TGTGCCATCAGTGACTCCCCTGAAGGCACTAATTCACCCCTCCACTTT
CAISDSPEGTNSPLHF
>TRBV19|TRBJ2-2|-|few
TGTGCCAGTAGTAATCTGGGGAACACCGGGGAGCTGTTTTTT
CASSNLGNTGELFF
>TRBV23-1|TRBJ2-5|TRBD2|-
TGCGCCAGCAGTCAACCCCAACTAGCGGGAGCCTCGGAGACCCAGTACTTC
CASSQPQLAGASETQYF
>TRBV19|TRBJ2-7|TRBD2|once
TGTGCCAGTAGAGACCTAGCGGGAGGGCGTTCTTACGAGCAGTACTTC
CASRDLAGGRSYEQYF
>TRBV6-5|TRBJ2-7|-|-
TGTGCCAGCAGTTACTCGATGGGAACAAGCTCCTACGAGCAGTACTTC
CASSYSMGTSSYEQYF
>TRBV4-1|TRBJ2-5|TRBD2|-
TGCGCCAGCAGCTCGGGACTAGCGGGGGGAGAGACCCAGTACTTC
CASSSGLAGGETQYF
>TRBV2|TRBJ1-1|-|-
TGTGCCAGCGTGGGCTCCGGGACTAGCACTGAAGCTTTCTTT
CASVGSGTSTEAFF
>TRBV20-1|TRBJ1-1|-|few
TGCAGTGCTAGACCAACAGGGGAAGCTTTCTTT
CSARPTGEAFF
>TRBV23-1|TRBJ1-1|-|-
TGCGCCAGCAGTCAGGGAGATTACACTGAAGCTTTCTTT
CASSQGDYTEAFF
>TRBV11-3|TRBJ2-2|TRBD1|-
TGTGCCAGCAGCTTAGATCAAGGCGGGACAGGGGCCCCCGGGGAGCTGTTTTTT
CASSLDQGGTGAPGELFF
>TRBV5-1|TRBJ2-5|-|-
TGCGCCAGCAGCTTGACTTCCAGGACGGAGACCCAGTACTTC
CASSLTSRTETQYF
>TRBV6-1|TRBJ1-2|-|-
TGTGCCAGCAGTGAGGGAGCTCAGGTCCACTATGGCTACACCTTC
CASSEGAQVHYGYTF
>TRBV4-1|TRBJ2-1|TRBD2|-
TGCGCCAGCAGCCAGGGCCAAGGGGCGGGAGGAAGGGATGAGCAGTTCTTC
CASSQGQGAGGRDEQFF
>TRBV5-1|TRBJ2-5|TRBD2|-
TGCGCCAGCAGCGGTGGGACTAGCGGGGGGGCAGGAGAGACCCAGTACTTC
CASSGGTSGGAGETQYF
>TRBV19|TRBJ1-5|-|-
TGTGCCAGTAGTCATTACCTCTCGGGGGCGGGAAATCAGCCCCAGCATTTT
CASSHYLSGAGNQPQHF
>TRBV7-8|TRBJ1-1|-|-
TGTGCCAGCAGCTTATGGGGTGGGCACACTGAAGCTTTCTTT
CASSLWGGHTEAFF